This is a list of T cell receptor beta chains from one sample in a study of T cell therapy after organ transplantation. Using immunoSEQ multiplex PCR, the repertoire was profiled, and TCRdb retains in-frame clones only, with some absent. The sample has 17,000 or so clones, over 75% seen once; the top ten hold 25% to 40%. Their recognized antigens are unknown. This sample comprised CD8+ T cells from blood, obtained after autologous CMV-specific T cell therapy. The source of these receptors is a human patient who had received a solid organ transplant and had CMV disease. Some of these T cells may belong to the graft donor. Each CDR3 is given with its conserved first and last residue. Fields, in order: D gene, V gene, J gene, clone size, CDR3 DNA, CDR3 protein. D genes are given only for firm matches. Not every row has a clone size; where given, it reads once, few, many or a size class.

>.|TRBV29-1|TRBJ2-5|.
TGCAGCGGGGAAGGGGGGCCGTGGGAGACCCAGTACTTC
CSGEGGPWETQYF
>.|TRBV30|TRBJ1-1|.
TGTGCCTGGAGTGTGGGGGCTTCGGAAGCTTTCTTT
CAWSVGASEAFF
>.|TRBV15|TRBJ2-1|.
TGTGCCACCACCGCCTCGGGACTCCTAAACAATGAGCAGTTCTTC
CATTASGLLNNEQFF
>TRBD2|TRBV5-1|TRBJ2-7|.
TGCGCCAGCAGCTTGGCTGCGGGAGGGCGGAACGAGCAGTACTTC
CASSLAAGGRNEQYF
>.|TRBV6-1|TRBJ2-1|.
TGTGCCACCCCGGGGCAGGGGTGGGATGGTGAGCAGTTCTTC
CATPGQGWDGEQFF
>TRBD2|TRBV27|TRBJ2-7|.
TGTGCCAGCAGTCCGACCCCGGGACTACTCTCCTACGAGCAGTACTTC
CASSPTPGLLSYEQYF
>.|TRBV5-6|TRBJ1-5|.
TGTGCCAGCAGTTTTACTGACGGTAACAATCAGCCCCAGCATTTT
CASSFTDGNNQPQHF
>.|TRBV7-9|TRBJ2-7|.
TGTGCCAGCAGTTCGGGACCTTCGGGGGAGCAGTACTTC
CASSSGPSGEQYF
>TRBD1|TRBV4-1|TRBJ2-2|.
TGCGCCAGCAGCCTGGGACAGGGTGACACCGGGGAGCTGTTTTTT
CASSLGQGDTGELFF
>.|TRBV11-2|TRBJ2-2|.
TGTGCCAGCAGCTTAGGGCGCAGGGTTACCGGGGAGCTGTTTTTT
CASSLGRRVTGELFF
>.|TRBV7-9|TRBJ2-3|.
TGTGCCAGCAGCCCAAGCACAGATACGCAGTATTTT
CASSPSTDTQYF
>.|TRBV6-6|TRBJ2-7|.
TGTGCCAGCAGTTACGGGGGCAGCTACGAGCAGTACTTC
CASSYGGSYEQYF
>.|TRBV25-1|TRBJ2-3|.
TGTGCCAGCAGTGAATGGACAGCCACGACCACAGATACGCAGTATTTT
CASSEWTATTTDTQYF
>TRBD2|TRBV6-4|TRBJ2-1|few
TGTGCCAGCAGTGAGACGGGGGGGGCCAATGAGCAGTTCTTC
CASSETGGANEQFF
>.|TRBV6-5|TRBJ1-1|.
TGTGCCAGCAGTTACTCTGGAAGAAGTGGGAACACTGAAGCTTTCTTT
CASSYSGRSGNTEAFF
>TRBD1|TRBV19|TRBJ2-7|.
TGTGCCAGTAGTATAGCACAGGGGAACGAGCAGTACTTC
CASSIAQGNEQYF
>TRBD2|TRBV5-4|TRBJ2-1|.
TGTGCCAGCAGACCGGGACTACCCTCCTACAATGAGCAGTTCTTC
CASRPGLPSYNEQFF
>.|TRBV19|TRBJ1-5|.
TGTGCCAGTAGTATTGGACTACGGGGCAATCAGCCCCAGCATTTT
CASSIGLRGNQPQHF
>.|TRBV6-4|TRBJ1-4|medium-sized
TGTGCCAGCAGCCCGGGGAAACCGGGGGAAAAACTGTTTTTT
CASSPGKPGEKLFF
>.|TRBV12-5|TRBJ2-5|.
TGTGCTAGTGGTTGGACAGTATGGGAGACCCAGTACTTC
CASGWTVWETQYF
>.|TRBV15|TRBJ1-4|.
TGTGCCACCATTCTTAGTGGGGGCGTCGGAGAAAAACTGTTTTTT
CATILSGGVGEKLFF
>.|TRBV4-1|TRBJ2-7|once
TGCGCCAGCAGCCAAGATCCCGTGGAGGTTTACGAGCAGTACTTC
CASSQDPVEVYEQYF
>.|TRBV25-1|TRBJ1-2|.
TGTGCCAGCAGTGGCCGGGAAACTACTAACTATGGCTACACCTTC
CASSGRETTNYGYTF
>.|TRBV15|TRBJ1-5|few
TGTGCCACCGGTAAGTCGACAGGCCACAATCAGCCCCAGCATTTT
CATGKSTGHNQPQHF
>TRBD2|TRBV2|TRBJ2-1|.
TGTGCCAGCAGTGGCATGGGGGGGGAATGGTACAATGAGCAGTTCTTC
CASSGMGGEWYNEQFF
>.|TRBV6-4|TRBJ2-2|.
TGTGCCAGCAGTGACTCCGCGGTTACCGGGGAGCTGTTTTTT
CASSDSAVTGELFF
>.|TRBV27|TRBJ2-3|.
TGTGCCAGCAGTCCACATGTGAGGACAGATACGCAGTATTTT
CASSPHVRTDTQYF
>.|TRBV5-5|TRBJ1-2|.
TGTGCCAGCAGCGGGGACCTTGGTTATGGCTACACCTTC
CASSGDLGYGYTF
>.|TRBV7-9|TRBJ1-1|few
TGTGCCAGCAGCCCGGGACGGGGTGAAGCTTTCTTT
CASSPGRGEAFF
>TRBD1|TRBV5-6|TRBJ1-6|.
TGTGCCAGCAGCCCAGAAACAGGGGCAGGATATTCACCCCTCCACTTT
CASSPETGAGYSPLHF
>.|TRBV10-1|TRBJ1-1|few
TGCGCCAGCAGTGACAGGTCGAACACTGAAGCTTTCTTT
CASSDRSNTEAFF
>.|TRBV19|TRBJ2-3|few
TGTGCCAGTAGTAAGGGACTCAATATGCTCACAGATACGCAGTATTTT
CASSKGLNMLTDTQYF
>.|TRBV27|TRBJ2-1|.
TGTGCCAGCAGTTTCGGCAGGGTCTGGGACAATGAGCAGTTCTTC
CASSFGRVWDNEQFF
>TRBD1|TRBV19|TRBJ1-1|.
TGTGCCAGTAGGGGACAGGGGATGAACACTGAAGCTTTCTTT
CASRGQGMNTEAFF
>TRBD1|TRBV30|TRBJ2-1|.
TGTGCCTGGACTGAACAGGGGATTTCCAGGCAGTTCTTC
CAWTEQGISRQFF
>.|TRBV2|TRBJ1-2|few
TGTGCCAGCAGTGGATATCAAGGACAACTTAACTATGGCTACACCTTC
CASSGYQGQLNYGYTF
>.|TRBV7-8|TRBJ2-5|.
TGTGCCAGCAGCTTATCAAAGCGACAAGAGACCCAGTACTTC
CASSLSKRQETQYF
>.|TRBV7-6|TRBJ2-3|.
TGTGCCAGCAGCCGAACTAGGGAGAGGGGTGATACGCAGTATTTT
CASSRTRERGDTQYF
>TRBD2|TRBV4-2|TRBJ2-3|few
TGTGCCAGCAGCCAGGAGGGACTAGCGGGAGGGTTCACAGATACGCAGTATTTT
CASSQEGLAGGFTDTQYF
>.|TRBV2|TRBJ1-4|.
TGTGCCAGCAGTGTAACAGGGTCCCCTAATGAAAAACTGTTTTTT
CASSVTGSPNEKLFF
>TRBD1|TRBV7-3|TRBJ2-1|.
TGTGCCAGCAGCCCGTTAGGGACAGCGAATGAGCAGTTCTTC
CASSPLGTANEQFF
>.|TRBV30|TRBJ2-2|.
TGTGCCTGGACCCGGCGGGCCTACACCGGGGAGCTGTTTTTT
CAWTRRAYTGELFF
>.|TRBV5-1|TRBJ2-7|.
TGCGCCAGCCCCCCGGCAGGGTTGGCCTACTACGAGCAGTACTTC
CASPPAGLAYYEQYF
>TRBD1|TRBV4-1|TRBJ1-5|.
TGCGCCAGCAGCTATTACGACAGGGAGGGGGATCAGCCCCAGCATTTT
CASSYYDREGDQPQHF
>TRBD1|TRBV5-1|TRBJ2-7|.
TGCGCCAGCAGCTTGGGACAGGGGGCGAGGCTTGGCATGGACTTC
CASSLGQGARLGMDF
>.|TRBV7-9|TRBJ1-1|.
TGTGCCAGCAGCTCGGGGTGGACTGAAGCTTTCTTT
CASSSGWTEAFF
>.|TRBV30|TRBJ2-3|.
TGTGCCTGGAGTGTACTAAACGGGGGAGATACGCAGTATTTT
CAWSVLNGGDTQYF
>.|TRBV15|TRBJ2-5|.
TGTGCCACCAGCAGAGATCGAGGGGGGGAGACCCAGTACTTC
CATSRDRGGETQYF
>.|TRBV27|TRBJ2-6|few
TGTGCCAGCAGCCCATATAGTGGTTCTGGGGCCAACGTCCTGACTTTC
CASSPYSGSGANVLTF
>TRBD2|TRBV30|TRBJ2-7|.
TGTGCCTGGAGTGCCCTGGGGGGGGGTTACGAGCAGTACTTC
CAWSALGGGYEQYF
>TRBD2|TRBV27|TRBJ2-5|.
TGTGCCAGCAGTTTAATACTAGCGGGAGGGCCTAGGGAGACCCAGTACTTC
CASSLILAGGPRETQYF
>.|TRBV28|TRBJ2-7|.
TGTGCCAGCAGTACCGGGGCAGGCTACCACGACGAGTTC
CASSTGAGYHDEF
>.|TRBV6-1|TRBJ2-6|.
TGTGCCAGCAGTGCGCTCTCTGGGGCCAACGTCCTGACTTTC
CASSALSGANVLTF